This TCR beta chain came from a study of cytomegalovirus exposure and HLA in healthy donors. Study-level results: Later analysis placed DRB1 highest and HLA-C lowest in TCR association rates, which differed by HLA locus. Sequencing likely caused a cluster of highly shared sequence variants.

Note on this clone: Its antigen is currently unknown.

The germline CDR1 and CDR2 sequences are GTSNPN and SVGIG (reference sequence). Germline trimming cut 5 bases from V and 0 bases from J; bases unmatched to any gene: 13. The CDR3 length is 16 residues. In the PCR, 60 Vbeta and 13 Jbeta primers were used. The method was immunoSEQ multiplex PCR; TCRdb's version includes in-frame clones alone and lacks a portion of them. The profile shows 110,000 or so clones, 82% of them singletons. Sample: PBMCs. The chain joins TRBV30 to TRBJ2-7, with 7 bases aligning to TRBD2. The origin of this receptor is a woman under 30 in good health and CMV-seronegative. CDR3 in DNA: TGTGCCTGGGTCGTCCGGGACTATATGTTCTCCTACGAGCAGTACTTC. Translating gives CAWVVRDYMFSYEQYF.